This TCR beta chain is from a study of blood T cell repertoires in COVID-19. In the study overall: The origin of the acute and convalescent COVID-19 samples was the United States, Italy and Spain. PBMCs, B-cell-depleted T cells, or T cells provided the cDNA or gDNA that made up the material.

How the authors handled the data: Reference gene primer amplification gave nucleated cell count estimates. Profiling relied on immunoSEQ multiplex PCR, and the TCRdb table lists in-frame clones only, not all of them. V, J and clone size are taken as reported in that table, and D and trimming were inferred from the DNA itself. The repertoire holds 390,000 or so clones, with around 87% as singletons. Germline-derived CDR1 and CDR2 are LGHNA and YNFKEQ. The CDR3 covers 17 residues. The V gene end was trimmed by 1 base and the J gene end by 7 bases; junction bases not matched to a gene: 9. The sample holds one count of this clone. One Seattle source followed patients from active infection through their disease course.

Input material: peripheral blood. This chain joins TRBV4-2 and TRBJ2-1, with 11 bases identical to TRBD2. The sequence was collected from a woman in her thirties with COVID-19, enrolled during active disease. The CDR3 DNA reads as TGTGCCAGCAGCCAAGCTCCACTTAGCGGGAGGGGGAATGAGCAGTTCTTC. It yields the protein CASSQAPLSGRGNEQFF.